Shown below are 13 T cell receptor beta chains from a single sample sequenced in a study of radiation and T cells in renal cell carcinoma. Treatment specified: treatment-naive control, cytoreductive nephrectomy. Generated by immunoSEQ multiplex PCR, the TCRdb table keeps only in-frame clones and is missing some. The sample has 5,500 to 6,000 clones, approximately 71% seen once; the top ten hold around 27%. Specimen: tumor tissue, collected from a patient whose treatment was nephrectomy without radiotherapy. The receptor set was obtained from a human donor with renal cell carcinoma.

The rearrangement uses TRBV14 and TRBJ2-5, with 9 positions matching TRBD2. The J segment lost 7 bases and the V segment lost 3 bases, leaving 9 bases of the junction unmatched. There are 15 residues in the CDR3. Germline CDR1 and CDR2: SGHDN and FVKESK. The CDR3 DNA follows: TGTGCCAGCAGCCAGTCCATAGCGGGAGCCGGGACCCAGTACTTC. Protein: CASSQSIAGAGTQYF.

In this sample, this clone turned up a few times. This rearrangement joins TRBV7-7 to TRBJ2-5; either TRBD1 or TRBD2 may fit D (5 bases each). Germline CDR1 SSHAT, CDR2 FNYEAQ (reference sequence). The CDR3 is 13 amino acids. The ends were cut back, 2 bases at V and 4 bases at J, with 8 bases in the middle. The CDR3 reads CASSLWDGETQYF. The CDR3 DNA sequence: TGTGCCAGCAGCTTATGGGACGGAGAGACCCAGTACTTC.

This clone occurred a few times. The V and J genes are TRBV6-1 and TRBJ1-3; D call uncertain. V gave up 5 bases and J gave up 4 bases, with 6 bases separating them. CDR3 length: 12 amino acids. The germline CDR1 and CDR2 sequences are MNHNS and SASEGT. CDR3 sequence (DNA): TGTGCCAGCAGTTATAACGGAAACACCATATATTTT. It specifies CASSYNGNTIYF.

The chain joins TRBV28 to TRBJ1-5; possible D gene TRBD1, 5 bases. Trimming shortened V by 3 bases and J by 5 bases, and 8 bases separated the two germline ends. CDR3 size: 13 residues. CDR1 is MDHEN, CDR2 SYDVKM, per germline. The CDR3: CASSFVRDQPQHF. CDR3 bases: TGTGCCAGCAGTTTTGTCAGGGATCAGCCCCAGCATTTT.

In DNA form, the CDR3 reads TGTGCCAGCAGTGTAGCGGGGAAGAACACCGGGGAGCTGTTTTTT. Protein: CASSVAGKNTGELFF. This rearrangement joins TRBV2 to TRBJ2-2; 8 bases agree with TRBD2. The CDR3 runs to 15 residues. V shed 4 bases and J 1 base; nucleotides not matched to a gene: 2. CDR1 SNHLY and CDR2 FYNNEI come from the germline V gene.

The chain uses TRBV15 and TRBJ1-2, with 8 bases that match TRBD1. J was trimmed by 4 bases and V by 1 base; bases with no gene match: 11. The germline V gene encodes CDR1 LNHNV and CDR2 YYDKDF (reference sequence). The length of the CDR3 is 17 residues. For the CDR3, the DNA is TGTGCCACCAGCAGAGGGACAGGGATTGGAGGCCTCTATGGCTACACCTTC. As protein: CATSRGTGIGGLYGYTF. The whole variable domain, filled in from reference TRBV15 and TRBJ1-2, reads DAMVIQNPRYQVTQFGKPVTLSCSQTLNHNVMYWYQQKSSQAPKLLFHYYDKDFNNEADTPDNFQSRRPNTSFCFLDIRSPGLGDTAMYLCATSRGTGIGGLYGYTFGSGTRLTVV.

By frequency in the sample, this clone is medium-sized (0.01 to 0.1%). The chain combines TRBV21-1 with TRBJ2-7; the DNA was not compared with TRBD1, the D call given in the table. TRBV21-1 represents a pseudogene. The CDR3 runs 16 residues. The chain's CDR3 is CASSKITGQGKHEQYF. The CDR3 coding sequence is TGTGCCAGCAGCAAAATAACCGGACAGGGGAAGCACGAGCAGTACTTC.

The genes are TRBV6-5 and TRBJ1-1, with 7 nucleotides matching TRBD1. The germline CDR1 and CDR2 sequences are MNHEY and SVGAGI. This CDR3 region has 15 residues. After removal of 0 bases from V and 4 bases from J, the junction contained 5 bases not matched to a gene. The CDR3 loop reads CASSYSQGGSTEAFF. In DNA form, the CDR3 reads TGTGCCAGCAGTTACTCGCAGGGGGGATCCACTGAAGCTTTCTTT.

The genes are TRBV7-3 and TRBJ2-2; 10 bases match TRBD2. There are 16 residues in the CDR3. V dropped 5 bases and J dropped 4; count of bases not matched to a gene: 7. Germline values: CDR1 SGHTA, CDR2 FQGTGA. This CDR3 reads CASSLGVAGGTGELFF. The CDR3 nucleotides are TGTGCCAGCAGCCTCGGCGTAGCGGGAGGCACCGGGGAGCTGTTTTTT.

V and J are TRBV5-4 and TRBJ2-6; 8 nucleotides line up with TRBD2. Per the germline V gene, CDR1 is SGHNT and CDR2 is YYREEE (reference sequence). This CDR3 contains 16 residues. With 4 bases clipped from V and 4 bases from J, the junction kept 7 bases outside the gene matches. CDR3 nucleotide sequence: TGTGCCAGCAGCCCCACGGGAGGGCGAGGGGCCAACGTCCTGACTTTC. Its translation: CASSPTGGRGANVLTF.

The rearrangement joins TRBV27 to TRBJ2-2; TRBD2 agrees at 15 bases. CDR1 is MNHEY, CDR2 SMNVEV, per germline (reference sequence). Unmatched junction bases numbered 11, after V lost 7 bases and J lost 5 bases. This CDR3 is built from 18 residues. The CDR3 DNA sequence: TGTGCCAGCACCGCTACGGGACTAGCGGGAGGCGGAACCGGGGAGCTGTTTTTT. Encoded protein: CASTATGLAGGGTGELFF.

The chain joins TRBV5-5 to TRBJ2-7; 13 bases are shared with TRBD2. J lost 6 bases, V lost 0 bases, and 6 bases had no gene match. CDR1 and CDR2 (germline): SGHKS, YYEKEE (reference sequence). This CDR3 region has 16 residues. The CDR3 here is CASSLELGLAGREQYF. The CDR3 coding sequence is TGTGCCAGCAGCTTGGAGCTGGGACTAGCGGGACGCGAGCAGTACTTC.

The CDR3 region has the DNA TGTGCCAGCGGCTTAGCGGGAGGGCTAACCTACGAGCAGTACTTC. This codes for CASGLAGGLTYEQYF. This chain uses TRBV28 with TRBJ2-7, with 11 bases that match TRBD2. CDR3 size: 15 residues. Germline CDR1 and CDR2: MDHEN and SYDVKM. The ends lost 8 bases at V and 2 bases at J; junction bases unmatched: 8. The full variable domain, its missing parts supplied by reference TRBV28 and TRBJ2-7, is DVKVTQSSRYLVKRTGEKVFLECVQDMDHENMFWYRQDPGLGLRLIYFSYDVKMKEKGDIPEGYSVSREKKERFSLILESASTNQTSMYLCASGLAGGLTYEQYFGPGTRLTVT.